This T cell receptor (beta chain) was sequenced during a study of T cell responses to AZD1222 COVID-19 vaccine. Whole-study findings and limits: Only 6 or 7 individuals given AZD1222 were seropositive at baseline. Most donors were white British and more were female, and clonal diversity was possibly underestimated.

Per the germline V gene, CDR1 is SGHTA and CDR2 is FQGTGA. V was pared by 1 base and J by 3 bases, with 16 bases between. The CDR3 has 17 amino acids. The data were produced by immunoSEQ multiplex PCR, yet TCRdb's version contains in-frame clones alone and is incomplete. The table shows 150,000 to 160,000 clones, with about 85% occurring only once. A remark on this clone: No antigen is known for it.

V gene TRBV7-3 combines with J gene TRBJ1-5, with a tentative D call TRBD1 (6 bases). The specimen comprised peripheral blood, sampled after recovery from COVID-19. This receptor was obtained from an adult who had recovered from COVID-19. In DNA form, the CDR3 reads TGTGCCAGCAGCTTAAAAGCAGACAGGAACGACAATCAGCCCCAGCATTTT. It is translated as CASSLKADRNDNQPQHF.